This entry features one T cell receptor (beta chain) sequence. This sample stems from a study of OX40 agonist ivuxolimab in advanced cancers. The CDR3 has 12 residues. The V end lost 1 base, the J end lost 10 bases, and 9 bases lay between the germline ends. From germline, CDR1 is SGDLS and CDR2 YYNGEE. Measured with immunoSEQ multiplex PCR; TCRdb has only the in-frame clones, and not every one. The data show 55,000 to 60,000 clones, over 75% seen once. The chain has TRBV9 and TRBJ2-1; unclear D gene. This TCR came from an adult with an advanced solid tumor such as melanoma, head and neck, liver or kidney cancer. Sequences were derived from CD4+ or CD8+ T cells sorted from blood, sampled in a trial of the OX40 agonist ivuxolimab. The CDR3: CASSVTGREQFF. The CDR3 DNA is TGTGCCAGCAGCGTAACCGGCCGGGAGCAGTTCTTC.